These T cell receptor beta chains were read from a single sample in a study of blood T cell repertoires in COVID-19. Assay used: immunoSEQ multiplex PCR; TCRdb lists only in-frame clones, some missing. The table lists under 200,000 clones, about 80% of them singletons. Sequenced material: peripheral blood. The receptors stem from a man in his 70s with active or convalescent COVID-19. CDR3s include the opening cysteine and the closing phenylalanine or tryptophan. Each record gives: clone size, J gene, D gene, V gene, CDR3 DNA, CDR3 protein. D genes are given only for firm matches. A clone size is listed for some rows: how often the clone was seen (once, few, many), or a class if it is expanded.

abundance: .
j_gene: TRBJ1-1
d_gene: .
v_gene: TRBV18
CDR3nt: TGTGCCAGCTCACCACGTTACGAACTTACTCAGGGCCCCAACACTGAAGCTTTCTTT
CDR3aa: CASSPRYELTQGPNTEAFF

abundance: .
j_gene: TRBJ1-6
d_gene: .
v_gene: TRBV6-2/TRBV6-3
CDR3nt: TGTGCCAGCAGCAGGGGAAATAATTCACCCCTCCACTTT
CDR3aa: CASSRGNNSPLHF

abundance: .
j_gene: TRBJ1-5
d_gene: .
v_gene: TRBV9
CDR3nt: TGTGCCAGCAGCGTAGCGGGGAATAGCAATCAGCCCCAGCATTTT
CDR3aa: CASSVAGNSNQPQHF

abundance: few
j_gene: TRBJ2-3
d_gene: TRBD2
v_gene: TRBV3-1/TRBV3-2
CDR3nt: TGTGCCAGCAGCCAAACCCCGGGGGTAGCGGGACTCACAGATACGCAGTATTTT
CDR3aa: CASSQTPGVAGLTDTQYF

abundance: .
j_gene: TRBJ2-3
d_gene: .
v_gene: TRBV19
CDR3nt: TGTGCCAGTAGTCCCGGGCAGGGGAGAGGTACAGATACGCAGTATTTT
CDR3aa: CASSPGQGRGTDTQYF

abundance: .
j_gene: TRBJ1-2
d_gene: TRBD1
v_gene: TRBV15
CDR3nt: TGTGCCACCAGCCCTGACAGGGTCCGTCTTAACTATGGCTACACCTTC
CDR3aa: CATSPDRVRLNYGYTF

abundance: .
j_gene: TRBJ1-2
d_gene: .
v_gene: TRBV12-3/TRBV12-4
CDR3nt: TGTGCCAGCAGTTTTAACGGAGAATATGGCTACACCTTC
CDR3aa: CASSFNGEYGYTF

abundance: once
j_gene: TRBJ1-2
d_gene: TRBD1
v_gene: TRBV20-1
CDR3nt: TGCAGTGCCCCGACAGGGCAGGCCTTC
CDR3aa: CSAPTGQAF

abundance: .
j_gene: TRBJ2-3
d_gene: .
v_gene: TRBV7-9
CDR3nt: TGTGCCAGCAGCTCGAGCGGCACAGATACGCAGTATTTT
CDR3aa: CASSSSGTDTQYF

abundance: once
j_gene: TRBJ2-2
d_gene: .
v_gene: TRBV5-1
CDR3nt: TGCGCCAGCAGCCAAACCCCCACCCGGGACTCTGGCACCGGGGAGCTGTTTTTT
CDR3aa: CASSQTPTRDSGTGELFF

abundance: .
j_gene: TRBJ1-4
d_gene: TRBD1
v_gene: TRBV5-1
CDR3nt: TGCGCCAGCAGCTACACAGGGGGCGGGTATGAAAAACTGTTTTTT
CDR3aa: CASSYTGGGYEKLFF

abundance: few
j_gene: TRBJ2-1
d_gene: .
v_gene: TRBV7-3
CDR3nt: TGTGCCAGCAGCTTAGTTATCTACAATGAGCAGTTCTTC
CDR3aa: CASSLVIYNEQFF

abundance: .
j_gene: TRBJ2-3
d_gene: TRBD2
v_gene: TRBV9
CDR3nt: TGTGCCAGCAGCTTAGGGACTAGCGGGGGGGCCACAGATACGCAGTATTTT
CDR3aa: CASSLGTSGGATDTQYF

abundance: once
j_gene: TRBJ1-2
d_gene: .
v_gene: TRBV11-2
CDR3nt: TGTGCCAGCAGCCACGAGAGGAATGGCTACACCTTC
CDR3aa: CASSHERNGYTF

abundance: .
j_gene: TRBJ1-2
d_gene: .
v_gene: TRBV2
CDR3nt: TGTGCCAGCAGTGGACCGGGGGGCTATGGCTACACCTTC
CDR3aa: CASSGPGGYGYTF

abundance: once
j_gene: TRBJ2-3
d_gene: .
v_gene: TRBV18
CDR3nt: TGTGCCAGCTCACAAAGGCAGGGGCCGCAAGCCACAGATACGCAGTATTTT
CDR3aa: CASSQRQGPQATDTQYF

abundance: .
j_gene: TRBJ2-3
d_gene: .
v_gene: TRBV9
CDR3nt: TGTGCCAGCAGCGTAGATAGATGGGGCAGCCCGGCGGATACGCAGTATTTT
CDR3aa: CASSVDRWGSPADTQYF

abundance: .
j_gene: TRBJ1-2
d_gene: .
v_gene: TRBV30
CDR3nt: TGTGCCTGGAGTATAGAGTCAGGCTACACCTTC
CDR3aa: CAWSIESGYTF

abundance: .
j_gene: TRBJ2-7
d_gene: .
v_gene: TRBV5-1
CDR3nt: TGCGCCAGCAGCGAAGGGGGGGCCTACGAGCAGTACTTC
CDR3aa: CASSEGGAYEQYF

abundance: once
j_gene: TRBJ1-1
d_gene: .
v_gene: TRBV3-1/TRBV3-2
CDR3nt: TGTGCCAGCAGCGGCTGGGGGCGACCTGAAGCTTTCTTT
CDR3aa: CASSGWGRPEAFF

abundance: .
j_gene: TRBJ1-1
d_gene: .
v_gene: TRBV5-1
CDR3nt: TGCGCCAGCAGCTTGGCCCCCGACACTGAAGCTTTCTTT
CDR3aa: CASSLAPDTEAFF

abundance: .
j_gene: TRBJ1-6
d_gene: .
v_gene: TRBV15
CDR3nt: TGTGCCACCAGCAGAGAGGAGGATTCACCCCTCCACTTT
CDR3aa: CATSREEDSPLHF

abundance: once
j_gene: TRBJ1-4
d_gene: .
v_gene: TRBV5-1
CDR3nt: TGCGCCAGCAGCTTGGCACCGGAGAATGAAAAACTGTTTTTT
CDR3aa: CASSLAPENEKLFF

abundance: .
j_gene: TRBJ1-2
d_gene: .
v_gene: TRBV6-5
CDR3nt: TGTGCCAGCAGGGGAGGATTAGTATATGGCTACACCTTC
CDR3aa: CASRGGLVYGYTF

abundance: .
j_gene: TRBJ2-7
d_gene: .
v_gene: TRBV27
CDR3nt: TGTGCCAGCAGTCCCCCGGACGAGCAGTACTTC
CDR3aa: CASSPPDEQYF

abundance: .
j_gene: TRBJ2-3
d_gene: TRBD1
v_gene: TRBV5-4
CDR3nt: TGTGCCAGCAGACCGCAGACAGGGGGCCCAGATACGCAGTATTTT
CDR3aa: CASRPQTGGPDTQYF

abundance: .
j_gene: TRBJ2-3
d_gene: .
v_gene: TRBV13
CDR3nt: TGTGCCAGCAGCTTAGCCGGGGGACTGAACACAGATACGCAGTATTTT
CDR3aa: CASSLAGGLNTDTQYF

abundance: .
j_gene: TRBJ2-7
d_gene: .
v_gene: TRBV9
CDR3nt: TGTGCCAGCAGCGTAGGGGCCTTGAACGAGCAGTACTTC
CDR3aa: CASSVGALNEQYF

abundance: .
j_gene: TRBJ1-1
d_gene: .
v_gene: TRBV12-3/TRBV12-4
CDR3nt: TGTGCCAGCAGTTTAAGCCCGGACACTGAAGCTTTCTTT
CDR3aa: CASSLSPDTEAFF

abundance: .
j_gene: TRBJ2-1
d_gene: .
v_gene: TRBV7-3
CDR3nt: TGTGCCAGCAGCCTGAACGGAGCCTACAATGAGCAGTTCTTC
CDR3aa: CASSLNGAYNEQFF

abundance: .
j_gene: TRBJ2-1
d_gene: TRBD1
v_gene: TRBV7-3
CDR3nt: TGTGCCAGCAGCTCACAGGGGCGGAATGAGCAGTTCTTC
CDR3aa: CASSSQGRNEQFF

abundance: .
j_gene: TRBJ2-7
d_gene: .
v_gene: TRBV29-1
CDR3nt: TGCAGCGTTGAAGACAGGGTTTCCTACGAGCAGTACTTC
CDR3aa: CSVEDRVSYEQYF

abundance: .
j_gene: TRBJ2-7
d_gene: TRBD1
v_gene: TRBV2
CDR3nt: TGTGCCATGACGCGAGTAGGGGGCTCGCAGTACTTC
CDR3aa: CAMTRVGGSQYF

abundance: .
j_gene: TRBJ1-1
d_gene: .
v_gene: TRBV29-1
CDR3nt: TGCAGCGTGACGAAGGAGCGGGGAGGTTGGGACACTGAAGCTTTCTTT
CDR3aa: CSVTKERGGWDTEAFF

abundance: .
j_gene: TRBJ1-5
d_gene: .
v_gene: TRBV18
CDR3nt: TGTGCCAGCTCGCAGGGTAGGATTCAGCCCCAGCATTTT
CDR3aa: CASSQGRIQPQHF

abundance: .
j_gene: TRBJ1-1
d_gene: .
v_gene: TRBV3-1/TRBV3-2
CDR3nt: TGTGCCAGCAGCTTTTCAGGGAACACTGAAGCTTTCTTT
CDR3aa: CASSFSGNTEAFF

abundance: .
j_gene: TRBJ2-1
d_gene: TRBD2
v_gene: TRBV7-6
CDR3nt: TGTGCCAGCAGCTTATACGCGACTAGCGGGAGACGTTTAGGCAATGAGCAGTTCTTC
CDR3aa: CASSLYATSGRRLGNEQFF

abundance: few
j_gene: TRBJ1-5
d_gene: .
v_gene: TRBV18
CDR3nt: TGTGCCAGCTCCCCAGAGGGACAGCCCCAGCATTTT
CDR3aa: CASSPEGQPQHF

abundance: .
j_gene: TRBJ2-1
d_gene: TRBD2
v_gene: TRBV3-1/TRBV3-2
CDR3nt: TGTGCCAGCAGCCCGTCCCTCGCGGGAGGGTCCTACAATGAGCAGTTCTTC
CDR3aa: CASSPSLAGGSYNEQFF

abundance: .
j_gene: TRBJ2-2
d_gene: .
v_gene: TRBV7-2
CDR3nt: TGTGCCAGCAGCTACCAGGGGATGGCGAACACCGGGGAGCTGTTTTTT
CDR3aa: CASSYQGMANTGELFF

abundance: few
j_gene: TRBJ1-6
d_gene: .
v_gene: TRBV5-1
CDR3nt: TGCGCCAGCAGCCAGTCCGGGACTGATAATTCACCCCTCCACTTT
CDR3aa: CASSQSGTDNSPLHF

abundance: once
j_gene: TRBJ1-6
d_gene: TRBD1
v_gene: TRBV4-2
CDR3nt: TGTGCCAGCAGCCAAGATCCACAGGGGGATTCACCCCTCCACTTT
CDR3aa: CASSQDPQGDSPLHF